This T cell receptor beta chain was identified in a study of identical twins (dated by TCRdb to 2015 to 2016). Background on the whole study: To test whether fetal clonotypes persist, the study used deep sequencing on TCR alpha and beta repertoires from monozygotic twins, unrelated adults of various ages, and cord blood. Replicate twin experiments were performed at different times using different library preparation protocols to rule out contamination.

All donors were healthy Caucasians. Three unrelated non-twin adults were also sequenced: a male aged 18 to 30, a male aged 50 to 60 and a female aged 50 to 60. Miltenyi CD45RO+ enrichment and human naive T-cell isolation kits were used to isolate memory (CD45RO+) and naive T cells from PBMC. Library preparation was by 5' RACE. Sequencing relied on an Illumina HiSeq 2000. A universal primer binding site was introduced by template switching, and a unique molecular identifier was present in the final cDNA, enabling accurate counting of TCR cDNA molecules. Specific primers in the conserved constant-segment region were used to synthesize first-strand cDNA for TCR alpha and beta chains. Each cDNA library was double barcoded, with a SMART-Mk sample barcode plus Illumina barcodes, to control for contamination. TruSeq adapter sequences along with Illumina sample barcodes were introduced in two successive PCR steps. The Illumina HiSeq platform was used with custom primers to sequence TCR alpha and beta cDNA libraries. As for the original processing: Raw reads were processed with MiGEC to extract unique molecular identifiers, and MiXCR was used to determine CDR3 positions. Recombination models were inferred per individual with the repgenHMM and IGoR tools using an EM algorithm. Shared clonotype analysis was performed with the tcR package in R, normalizing sharing by the product of cloneset sizes. To study raw recombination without the effects of thymic and clonal selection, out-of-frame nonproductive sequences were analyzed. In-frame beta chains were kept once TCRdb had trimmed the public reads at Q25 with fastp and called clones with MiXCR. Identical CDR3 proteins give one entry, which carries the most common genes and DNA. TCRdb's processing, not the authors' own work, is the source of the V and J calls. The table for this sample lists 450,000 or so distinct CDR3 sequences; about a fifth of them were counted only once. The ten largest make up about 12% of the sample.

Cut back by 5 bases and 5 bases, the V and J ends lie 15 bases apart. Based on the germline V gene, the CDR1 and CDR2 sequences are SGHTA and FQGNSA. The CDR3 covers 14 residues, taking in both the cysteine and the phenylalanine. Only the CDR3 region is kept as DNA, spanning 42 bases read in frame from base 1. This clonotype was recorded many times. The antigen it recognizes is unknown. No base qualities exist here, and no much larger clone lies one base off it. The full study reports these points: The excess sharing between twins in beta out-of-frame sequences was weaker because fewer shared sequences reduced the signal-to-noise ratio. Zero-insertion analyses could be partly confounded by invariant T cells such as MAIT and iNKT, though diverse VJ usage argued against such confounding for most clonotypes. Compared with coincidental sharing between unrelated individuals, an excess of low generation-probability sequences was observed among out-of-frame TCR alpha sequences shared between twins. Because the same donors could not be followed over many years, the conclusions relied on cross-sectional statistical analysis. Fewer insertions were carried by abundant cord blood beta clonotypes; a weaker similar trend was observed in young adult naive repertoires, while no such trend was observed in memory repertoires. Recombination models systematically underestimated out-of-frame TCR alpha sharing in monozygotic twins but agreed with sharing between unrelated individuals.

The chain couples TRBV7-2 to TRBJ1-2; a tentative D call is TRBD1 (5 bases match). Specimen: naive T cells sorted from blood. The sample's cell subset or site label is to be understood as: cells isolated with a human naive T-cell isolation kit. This receptor was obtained from a man between 50 and 59 years old in good health. Here the CDR3 is given as CASSRGRDRYGYTF. The DNA reads as follows: TGTGCCAGCAGCCGCGGCAGGGATCGGTATGGCTACACCTTC.